The T cell receptor (beta chain) described here comes from a study of blood T cell repertoires in COVID-19. Study summary: Researchers got acute and convalescent COVID-19 samples from the United States, Italy and Spain. PBMCs, B-cell-depleted T cells, or T cells were the source of the cDNA or gDNA that made up the material.

V lost 4 bases and J lost 9; bases outside the gene matches: 11. The CDR3 consists of 15 residues. Germline loops: CDR1 LNHNV, CDR2 YYDKDF (reference sequence). As handled by the study authors: Estimation of nucleated cell counts was performed using reference gene primer amplification. The table came from immunoSEQ multiplex PCR; TCRdb's copy has only in-frame clones and leaves some out. That table gives V, J and clone size, and the DNA gave D and trimming. This table holds about 180,000 clones, over 70% found once. This clone was observed a few times. Recruited during active infection, patients (from Seattle) were subsequently followed longitudinally.

The sequence was obtained from a woman between 35 and 50 years old with COVID-19, enrolled during active disease. The sequenced sample consisted of peripheral blood. V is TRBV15 and J is TRBJ2-1; 8 bases map to TRBD1. DNA of the CDR3: TGTGCCACCAGCACGCGGGGACAGGAAGGCAGTGAGCAGTTCTTC. Protein: CATSTRGQEGSEQFF.